The 30 T cell receptor beta chains in this list originate from one sample, sequenced in a study of T cell changes during pregnancy in multiple sclerosis. Sequencing was performed with immunoSEQ multiplex PCR; in TCRdb, only in-frame clones are kept and a portion is missing. Of approximately 49,000 clones in the sample, more than 85% were seen once. Specimen: peripheral blood, collected after pregnancy. Source of these receptors: a female donor with multiple sclerosis, enrolled in a pregnancy study.

CDR3 protein: CASRKGQVDQPQHF. CDR3 nucleotide sequence: TGTGCCAGCAGGAAGGGACAGGTGGATCAGCCCCAGCATTTT. The chain carries TRBV6-5 and TRBJ1-5; 8 bases fit TRBD1. Losses at the gene ends were 6 bases for V and 5 bases for J; bases not matched to a gene: 6. Germline CDR1 MNHEY, CDR2 SVGAGI. The CDR3 extends over 14 amino acids.

The chain is built from TRBV6-1 and TRBJ1-1; D may be TRBD1 (6 bases). V was pared by 7 bases and J by 1 base, with 10 bases between. This CDR3 has 13 residues. Germline values: CDR1 MNHNS, CDR2 SASEGT. The CDR3 sequence is CASTGQTNTEAFF. CDR3 nucleotides: TGTGCCAGCACCGGACAGACGAACACTGAAGCTTTCTTT.

This chain links TRBV10-3 with TRBJ1-1; D uncertain. CDR3 length: 11 amino acids. The germline V gene encodes CDR1 ENHRY and CDR2 SYGVKD. Trimming removed 6 bases from V and 4 bases from J, with 6 bases in between. The CDR3 protein is CAIRGSTEAFF. In DNA form, the CDR3 reads TGTGCCATCAGGGGGAGCACTGAAGCTTTCTTT.

This chain uses TRBV6-5 with TRBJ1-5; D perhaps matches TRBD1 (6 bases). Trimming took 6 bases from V and 6 from J, leaving 12 bases between them. The CDR3 covers 13 residues. Germline CDR1 reads MNHEY; CDR2 reads SVGAGI. CDR3 coding DNA: TGTGCCAGCAGCTTTTCAGGGGTTCAGCCCCAGCATTTT. Its translation: CASSFSGVQPQHF.

The chain links TRBV4-1 to TRBJ1-6; maybe TRBD1 (5 bases). Germline CDR1 MGHRA, CDR2 YSYEKL. The CDR3 length is 15 residues. Trimming took off 0 bases at V and 7 bases at J, with 10 bases between the two ends. This CDR3 reads CASSQEAQGNSPLHF. For the CDR3, the DNA is TGCGCCAGCAGCCAAGAGGCGCAGGGCAATTCACCCCTCCACTTT.

This clone was seen a handful of times. The V call is TRBV7-9, the J call TRBJ2-2, with D possibly TRBD2 on 6 matching bases. The CDR3 consists of 16 residues. Per the germline V gene, CDR1 is SEHNR and CDR2 is FQNEAQ (reference sequence). The V gene lost 8 bases and the J gene lost 0 bases, with 16 bases spanning the gap. CDR3 amino acids: CASEGIGTSNTGELFF. CDR3 bases: TGTGCCAGCGAAGGGATTGGGACTTCGAACACCGGGGAGCTGTTTTTT.

This clone was detected only a few times. V and J are TRBV11-2 and TRBJ1-4, with 9 bases fitting TRBD1. The junction had 7 bases not matched to a gene; V was cut back by 4 bases and J by 7 bases. The CDR3 runs to 15 residues. The germline V gene encodes CDR1 SGHAT and CDR2 FQNNGV. The CDR3, as DNA: TGTGCCAGCAGCTCCTACAGGGGGCTTGGTGAAAAACTGTTTTTT. Translated: CASSSYRGLGEKLFF.

The chain has TRBV30 and TRBJ1-5; weak D call: TRBD1 (6 bases). The length of the CDR3 is 14 residues. Germline lookup yields CDR1 GTSNPN and CDR2 SVGIG (reference sequence). The V and J ends lost 0 bases and 6 bases respectively, with 12 bases between them. The DNA of the CDR3 is TGTGCCTGGAGTGTAAGGGGGGGGAGTCAGCCCCAGCATTTT. It specifies CAWSVRGGSQPQHF.

The V gene is TRBV15, the J gene TRBJ2-1; TRBD2 matches at 9 bases. This CDR3 has 18 amino acids. CDR1 and CDR2 (germline): LNHNV, YYDKDF (reference sequence). V trimming: 5 bases; J trimming: 4 bases; junction bases outside the gene matches: 15. The CDR3 loop is CATSSVLIAGERYNEQFF. CDR3 DNA: TGTGCCACCAGCTCCGTTCTTATAGCGGGGGAAAGGTACAATGAGCAGTTCTTC.

V usage is TRBV6-5 and J usage is TRBJ1-3; 7 nucleotides align to TRBD1. V dropped 5 bases and J dropped 3; count of bases not matched to a gene: 7. Germline V gives CDR1 MNHEY, CDR2 SVGAGI. The CDR3 contains 15 residues. The CDR3 loop is CASSRSTGYGNTIYF. The CDR3 bases are TGTGCCAGCAGTCGATCGACAGGGTATGGAAACACCATATATTTT.

J is TRBJ2-7 and V is TRBV15, with 7 bases identical to TRBD1. The germline V gene encodes CDR1 LNHNV and CDR2 YYDKDF (reference sequence). V shed 8 bases, J shed 0 bases, and the junction held 7 bases outside the gene matches. The CDR3 runs 14 residues. CDR3: CATGRDRVSYEQYF. The CDR3 DNA reads TGTGCCACCGGACGCGACAGGGTCTCCTACGAGCAGTACTTC.

The chain couples TRBV11-2 to TRBJ1-2; D uncertain. CDR1 and CDR2 (germline): SGHAT, FQNNGV. The CDR3 runs to 15 residues. V was trimmed by 5 bases and J by 3 bases, leaving 16 bases between them. The DNA of the CDR3 is TGTGCCAGCAGCAACCCGCGGCCCCTATACTATGGCTACACCTTC. Its protein product is CASSNPRPLYYGYTF.

The J gene is TRBJ1-1, the V gene TRBV7-3, with 8 bases that match TRBD1. The CDR3 loop spans 15 amino acids. The J segment lost 0 bases and the V segment lost 5 bases, leaving 5 bases of the junction unmatched. The germline CDR1 and CDR2 sequences are SGHTA and FQGTGA. The CDR3 spells CASSITGGMNTEAFF. The DNA for the CDR3 is TGTGCCAGCAGCATTACAGGGGGTATGAACACTGAAGCTTTCTTT.

The V call is TRBV4-1, the J call TRBJ2-6, with 9 bases identical to TRBD1. Per germline, CDR1 MGHRA and CDR2 YSYEKL. V shed 1 base, J shed 2 bases, and the junction held 6 bases outside the gene matches. The length of the CDR3 is 18 residues. The CDR3 loop reads CASSQVGTGLAGANVLTF. The DNA for the CDR3 is TGCGCCAGCAGCCAAGTTGGGACAGGGCTCGCTGGGGCCAACGTCCTGACTTTC.

The chain carries TRBV5-1 and TRBJ2-2; TRBD2 agrees at 7 bases. CDR3 length: 14 amino acids. V shed 0 bases and J 4 bases; nucleotides not matched to a gene: 0. Looked up from germline, CDR1 is SGHRS and CDR2 is YFSETQ. This chain's CDR3 is CASSLERGTGELFF. CDR3 in DNA: TGCGCCAGCAGCTTGGAGCGGGGCACCGGGGAGCTGTTTTTT.

This chain uses TRBV13 with TRBJ1-6, with D possibly being TRBD1 (5 bases). V lost 5 bases, J lost 10 bases, and 15 bases lay in between. CDR3 length equals 14 residues. Germline V gene sequence: CDR1 PRHDT, CDR2 FYEKMQ (reference sequence). CDR3 loop: CASSARDSGSPLHF. The CDR3 DNA follows: TGTGCCAGCAGCGCCCGGGACTCGGGGTCACCCCTCCACTTT.

The genes are TRBV7-9 and TRBJ1-5, with D hard to call. Trimming stripped 5 bases from V and 5 bases from J, with 16 bases between. This CDR3 is 15 amino acids long. The germline V gene has CDR1 SEHNR and CDR2 FQNEAQ (reference sequence). Here the CDR3 reads CASSPGRFGYQPQHF. Here the CDR3 DNA reads TGTGCCAGCAGCCCCGGTCGGTTCGGGTATCAGCCCCAGCATTTT.

The chain is built from TRBV7-9 and TRBJ1-2; 12 bases agree with TRBD1. CDR3 length: 13 residues. Germline lookup yields CDR1 SEHNR and CDR2 FQNEAQ (reference sequence). V shed 7 bases and J 10 bases; nucleotides not matched to a gene: 7. The CDR3 coding sequence is TGTGCCAGCACCGACCGGGACAGGGGGCACTACACCTTC. Encoded protein: CASTDRDRGHYTF.

This clone has a handful of counts. V is TRBV5-4 and J is TRBJ1-2; 10 positions agree with TRBD1. The ends lost 4 bases at V and 7 bases at J; junction bases unmatched: 7. Per germline, CDR1 SGHNT and CDR2 YYREEE (reference sequence). The CDR3 is 14 residues long. CDR3 sequence (DNA): TGTGCCAGCAGCACCGACAGGGGGCTATTTGGCTACACCTTC. Protein sequence: CASSTDRGLFGYTF.

The rearrangement uses TRBV9 and TRBJ1-2; TRBD1 matches 9 bases. The germline V gene encodes CDR1 SGDLS and CDR2 YYNGEE. The CDR3 totals 16 residues. Losses at the gene ends were 3 bases for V and 2 bases for J; bases not matched to a gene: 8. The CDR3 loop reads CASSGQTGGENYGYTF. Written as DNA, the CDR3 is TGTGCCAGCAGCGGTCAAACAGGGGGCGAAAACTATGGCTACACCTTC.

J is TRBJ1-5 and V is TRBV4-2; TRBD1 might be the D (5 bases). The germline gives CDR1 LGHNA, CDR2 YNFKEQ. This CDR3 is built from 18 residues. V was cut by 3 bases and J by 4 bases, with 22 bases left in between. CDR3 DNA: TGTGCCAGCAGCCAGGCCGGGGGGGGTGGATCAAGGAATCAGCCCCAGCATTTT. Translated: CASSQAGGGGSRNQPQHF.

This clone was recorded once. The rearrangement joins TRBV29-1 to TRBJ1-2; 8 bases map to TRBD1. Germline CDR1 SQVTM, CDR2 ANQGSEA. The CDR3 is made up of 14 amino acids. V shed 3 bases and J 2 bases; nucleotides not matched to a gene: 5. The CDR3 nucleotides read TGCAGCGTTGATACAGACAGGGGAAACTATGGCTACACCTTC. Its protein is CSVDTDRGNYGYTF. The full variable domain, rest sourced from reference TRBV29-1 and TRBJ1-2, is SAVISQKPSRDICQRGTSLTIQCQVDSQVTMMFWYRQQPGQSLTLIATANQGSEATYESGFVIDKFPISRPNLTFSTLTVSNMSPEDSSIYLCSVDTDRGNYGYTFGSGTRLTVV.

The gene calls are TRBV7-3 and TRBJ2-3; D is undetermined. The length of the CDR3 is 15 residues. Germline V gene lookup returns CDR1 SGHTA and CDR2 FQGTGA. With 5 bases removed from V and 4 bases from J, the gap between germline ends came to 16 bases. The CDR3 region has the DNA TGTGCCAGCAGCCCGAGACGAGGAGCCCCAGATACGCAGTATTTT. This translates into CASSPRRGAPDTQYF.

The chain recombines TRBV6-5 with TRBJ2-1, with 9 bases matching TRBD2. J lost 4 bases, V lost 6 bases, and 7 bases had no gene match. From germline, CDR1 is MNHEY and CDR2 SVGAGI. This CDR3 spans 15 amino acids. DNA for the CDR3: TGTGCCAGCAGGCGCGGGGGGGCCACTTACAATGAGCAGTTCTTC. This codes for CASRRGGATYNEQFF.

CDR3 region: CASSTGYATNEKLFF. CDR3 nucleotides: TGTGCCAGCAGTACAGGATATGCAACTAATGAAAAACTGTTTTTT. The chain recombines TRBV6-1 with TRBJ1-4; perhaps TRBD1 as D (5 bases). V lost 5 bases, J lost 0 bases, and 10 bases lay in between. Germline CDR1 is MNHNS and CDR2 is SASEGT. CDR3 size: 15 residues.

The chain couples TRBV6-6 to TRBJ2-1, with 7 bases that match TRBD2. The CDR3 length is 14 residues. V lost 4 bases, J lost 14 bases, and 14 bases stayed unmatched. Germline lookup yields CDR1 MNHNY and CDR2 SVGAGI (reference sequence). CDR3 DNA: TGTGCCAGCAGTTGGGGGGGGTCTGCGGGGTTAGAGTTCTTC. Translated, it gives CASSWGGSAGLEFF.

The chain joins TRBV7-2 to TRBJ1-1; D call uncertain. Germline CDR1 and CDR2: SGHTA and FQGNSA. The CDR3 contains 15 residues. Trimming cost V 1 base and J 11 bases, with 20 bases left between them. The CDR3 DNA sequence: TGTGCCAGCAGCTTAGAGTTCCGAGGGCCCTATAGGGCTTTCTTT. Translation: CASSLEFRGPYRAFF.

V gene TRBV11-1 combines with J gene TRBJ2-5, with 7 bases identical to TRBD2. The CDR3 totals 13 residues. V dropped 11 bases and J dropped 5; count of bases not matched to a gene: 11. Germline V lookup: CDR1 SGHAT, CDR2 FQDESV (reference sequence). CDR3 in amino acids: CASRVGLLETQYF. For the CDR3, the DNA is TGTGCCTCCCGAGTGGGACTATTGGAGACCCAGTACTTC.

The V and J genes are TRBV18 and TRBJ1-2; D remains unclear. Trimming shortened V by 3 bases and J by 8 bases, and 16 bases separated the two germline ends. CDR1 and CDR2 from the germline V gene are KGHSH and LQKENI. This CDR3 region has 14 residues. The CDR3 is CASSPRQPVPGYTF. CDR3 nucleotides: TGTGCCAGCTCACCGAGACAACCGGTTCCCGGCTACACCTTC.

The rearrangement joins TRBV27 to TRBJ2-2; D is unresolved. Trimming left V 6 bases short and J 6 bases short, with 8 bases between. CDR3 length: 12 residues. Germline CDR1 is MNHEY and CDR2 is SMNVEV (reference sequence). The CDR3 region is CASSPLPGELFF. CDR3 DNA sequence: TGTGCCAGCAGCCCCCTCCCCGGGGAGCTGTTTTTT.